The 23 T cell receptor beta chains below all came from one sample that was sequenced in a study of CD8 T cells in ankylosing spondylitis. Study outcomes and limitations: Several highly homologous variants made up a TCR beta motif that seemed to typify ankylosing spondylitis blood.

The antigens of these receptors remain unknown. TCRdb re-analysed the 5' RACE reads in MiXCR, keeping a single row per CDR3 protein. The sample records almost 400,000 distinct CDR3 sequences, about 20% being singletons. The sample comprised blood, either unsorted or a sorted T cell fraction (not recorded which). These receptors were collected from a male donor with ankylosing spondylitis.

J is TRBJ1-4 and V is TRBV4-3; no clear D. CDR3 length: 14 amino acids. Germline V gives CDR1 LGHNA, CDR2 YSLEER. V shed 0 bases and J shed 7 bases, with 9 bases lying between them. In DNA, the CDR3 is TGCGCCAGCAGCCAAGATCTCGCTGTTGAAAAACTGTTTTTT. Its translation is CASSQDLAVEKLFF.

The CDR3 loop is CASSPLSGGDTQYF. The CDR3, as DNA: TGTGCCAGCAGCCCCCTCTCGGGGGGAGATACGCAGTATTTT. V gene TRBV11-2 combines with J gene TRBJ2-3, with 7 bases matching TRBD2. The CDR3 contains 14 residues. The trim removed 5 bases at V and 5 bases at J, leaving 7 bases unmatched. CDR1 is SGHAT and CDR2 is FQNNGV in the germline V gene.

To note about this clonotype: One end of the junction fails to match germline, which may point to a read error. The chain carries TRBV10-3 and TRBJ2-7; maybe TRBD2 (6 bases). Germline V gene lookup returns CDR1 ENHRY and CDR2 SYGVKD. The CDR3 spans 15 residues. The CDR3 nucleotides are TGTGCCATCAGTGAGTACGACCCGCACCCCGGACGGACTAAATTC. It yields the protein CAISEYDPHPGRTKF.

The chain has TRBV12-3 or TRBV12-4 and TRBJ1-2; 7 bases align to TRBD1. This CDR3 comprises 14 residues. V trimming: 6 bases; J trimming: 5 bases; junction bases outside the gene matches: 9. The CDR3 sequence: CASSATGFGYGYTF. The DNA for the CDR3 is TGTGCCAGCAGCGCGACAGGGTTCGGTTATGGCTACACCTTC.

This chain joins TRBV7-2 and TRBJ1-2; D possibly corresponds to TRBD1 (5 bases). Germline V gene data show CDR1 as SGHTA and CDR2 as FQGNSA. The germline V and J ends were trimmed by 3 bases and 10 bases, with 18 bases remaining between them. This CDR3 comprises 14 residues. The CDR3 DNA follows: TGTGCCAGCAGCTTGGGGTTGGGGGTTAATGACTACACCTTC. It codes for CASSLGLGVNDYTF.

The genes are TRBV18 and TRBJ1-5; a possible D gene is TRBD1 (6 bases). There are 16 residues in the CDR3. The V end lost 3 bases, the J end lost 0 bases, and 12 bases lay between the germline ends. The germline V gene has CDR1 KGHSH and CDR2 LQKENI. CDR3 loop: CASSPRQVDSNQPQHF. In nucleotides, the CDR3 is TGTGCCAGCTCACCCCGACAGGTCGATAGCAATCAGCCCCAGCATTTT.

V and J are TRBV12-3 or TRBV12-4 and TRBJ1-5; no definite D call. The CDR3 is 14 amino acids. The germline V and J ends were trimmed by 6 bases and 6 bases, with 15 bases remaining between them. The CDR3 nucleotides read TGTGCCAGCAGCCCCAACGGACCTGGTCAGCCCCAGCATTTT. Its protein product is CASSPNGPGQPQHF.

V and J are TRBV24-1 and TRBJ2-1; 11 nucleotides line up with TRBD2. The V gene end was trimmed by 5 bases and the J gene end by 13 bases; junction bases not matched to a gene: 9. CDR3 length: 14 amino acids. CDR1 and CDR2 from the germline V gene are KGHDR and SFDVKD. In DNA, the CDR3 is TGTGCCACCAGTGGGGATAGCGGGAGGGCCAACCAGTTCTTC. Translated: CATSGDSGRANQFF.

This clonotype was counted many times. The J gene is TRBJ2-5, the V gene TRBV18, with D uncertain. Germline CDR1 reads KGHSH; CDR2 reads LQKENI. The CDR3 contains 12 residues. V was clipped by 0 bases and J by 4 bases, with 3 bases between them. In DNA, the CDR3 is TGTGCCAGCTCACCACCGGGAGAGACCCAGTACTTC. It encodes CASSPPGETQYF. Full variable domain (remainder filled in from reference TRBV18 and TRBJ2-5): NAGVMQNPRHLVRRRGQEARLRCSPMKGHSHVYWYRQLPEEGLKFMVYLQKENIIDESGMPKERFSAEFPKEGPSILRIQQVVRGDSAAYFCASSPPGETQYFGPGTRLLVL.

This clonotype has only a few counts. The V gene is TRBV4-2, the J gene TRBJ2-7; D not resolved. Trimming cost V 1 base and J 3 bases, with 13 bases left between them. Germline CDR1 LGHNA, CDR2 YNFKEQ. There are 15 residues in the CDR3. The CDR3 DNA reads TGTGCCAGCAGCCAAGCCCGGGCAAATAACTACGAGCAGTACTTC. Its translation is CASSQARANNYEQYF.

The chain links TRBV24-1 to TRBJ2-7; D is ambiguous. The germline V and J ends were trimmed by 4 bases and 0 bases, with 12 bases remaining between them. The V gene's germline CDR1 is KGHDR and CDR2 SFDVKD. There are 15 residues in the CDR3. The CDR3 sequence is CATSDPGLYSYEQYF. The CDR3 DNA follows: TGTGCCACCAGTGACCCGGGCCTTTACTCCTACGAGCAGTACTTC.

This clonotype was counted only a few times. This chain links TRBV20-1 with TRBJ1-5; D is uncertain. V gave up 0 bases and J gave up 4 bases, with 7 bases separating them. CDR1 and CDR2 from the germline V gene are DFQATT and SNEGSKA (reference sequence). The CDR3 totals 13 residues. CDR3 bases: TGCAGTGCTAGAGATGGTTTTAATCAGCCCCAGCATTTT. Its protein product is CSARDGFNQPQHF.

This clonotype was seen a few times. The chain uses TRBV2 and TRBJ2-2; 7 bases are shared with TRBD2. Germline CDR1 SNHLY, CDR2 FYNNEI. The CDR3 contains 13 residues. After removal of 8 bases from V and 1 base from J, the junction contained 1 base not matched to a gene. CDR3 amino acids: CASGLENTGELFF. CDR3 sequence (DNA): TGTGCCAGCGGACTAGAGAACACCGGGGAGCTGTTTTTT.

The chain recombines TRBV6-5 with TRBJ2-2; possible D gene TRBD1, 5 bases. The germline V and J ends were trimmed by 2 bases and 0 bases, with 13 bases remaining between them. This CDR3 is built from 17 residues. CDR1 is MNHEY and CDR2 is SVGAGI in the germline V gene. The CDR3 DNA is TGTGCCAGCAGTTACGGGGCAGCTAGGGCGAACACCGGGGAGCTGTTTTTT. It yields the protein CASSYGAARANTGELFF.

This clonotype turned up a few times. The chain carries TRBV4-2 and TRBJ1-2; 7 bases are shared with TRBD1. CDR1 is LGHNA and CDR2 is YNFKEQ in the germline V gene. This CDR3 has 15 residues. V lost 8 bases and J lost 2; bases outside the gene matches: 11. CDR3 DNA sequence: TGTGCCAGCTCCAGGGACAGAGGAATGAACTATGGCTACACCTTC. Its translation: CASSRDRGMNYGYTF.

The chain employs TRBV5-6 and TRBJ2-7; TRBD1 aligns across 10 bases. CDR1 and CDR2 (germline): SGHDT, YYEEEE. V dropped 0 bases and J dropped 0; count of bases not matched to a gene: 9. The CDR3 is made up of 18 amino acids. The CDR3 sequence: CASSLVRGQGLTSYEQYF. As DNA, the CDR3 is TGTGCCAGCAGCTTGGTGAGGGGACAGGGGCTTACCTCCTACGAGCAGTACTTC.

J is TRBJ2-7 and V is TRBV7-9, with D uncertain. The germline V and J ends were trimmed by 5 bases and 7 bases, with 12 bases remaining between them. This CDR3 has 12 amino acids. CDR1 is SEHNR and CDR2 is FQNEAQ in the germline V gene (reference sequence). DNA of the CDR3: TGTGCCAGCAGCCCTCGGCCTTGGGAGCAGTACTTC. It is translated as CASSPRPWEQYF.

V usage is TRBV5-6 and J usage is TRBJ2-3, with D possibly matching TRBD2 (5 bases). The CDR3 covers 15 residues. The germline V gene encodes CDR1 SGHDT and CDR2 YYEEEE. Trimming took off 0 bases at V and 5 bases at J, with 13 bases between the two ends. In DNA form, the CDR3 reads TGTGCCAGCAGCTTGGGGGTTAGCGAATTAGATACGCAGTATTTT. Translation gives CASSLGVSELDTQYF.

The chain couples TRBV5-1 to TRBJ2-3; the match to TRBD2 covers 8 bases. Looked up from germline, CDR1 is SGHRS and CDR2 is YFSETQ. This CDR3 comprises 16 residues. Trimming at V came to 0 bases and at J to 0 bases, leaving 3 bases not matched to a gene. The CDR3 DNA follows: TGCGCCAGCAGCTTGGAGTCTAGCGGGAGCACAGATACGCAGTATTTT. Translated: CASSLESSGSTDTQYF.

This clonotype was counted a few times. This chain links TRBV9 with TRBJ2-2; D uncertain. Trimming removed 0 bases from V and 0 bases from J, with 9 bases in between. CDR3 length equals 16 residues. Germline V lookup: CDR1 SGDLS, CDR2 YYNGEE. The CDR3 is CASSVVVIPNTGELFF. In DNA form, the CDR3 reads TGTGCCAGCAGCGTAGTGGTCATACCGAACACCGGGGAGCTGTTTTTT. Together with reference TRBV9 and TRBJ2-2, the CDR3 gives the full variable domain: DSGVTQTPKHLITATGQRVTLRCSPRSGDLSVYWYQQSLDQGLQFLIQYYNGEERAKGNILERFSAQQFPDLHSELNLSSLELGDSALYFCASSVVVIPNTGELFFGEGSRLTVL.

Ten or more counts support this clonotype. This chain connects TRBV7-9 to TRBJ2-3; 7 bases line up with TRBD1. The CDR3 totals 13 residues. The ends lost 5 bases at V and 4 bases at J; junction bases unmatched: 3. Germline loops: CDR1 SEHNR, CDR2 FQNEAQ (reference sequence). In nucleotides, the CDR3 is TGTGCCAGCAGCCCGGGGACAGCAGATACGCAGTATTTT. Amino acid sequence: CASSPGTADTQYF. The full variable domain, its missing parts supplied by reference TRBV7-9 and TRBJ2-3, is DTGVSQNPRHKITKRGQNVTFRCDPISEHNRLYWYRQTLGQGPEFLTYFQNEAQLEKSRLLSDRFSAERPKGSFSTLEIQRTEQGDSAMYLCASSPGTADTQYFGPGTRLTVL.

The chain uses TRBV20-1 and TRBJ2-7; D is perhaps TRBD1 (6 bases). Germline V gene data show CDR1 as DFQATT and CDR2 as SNEGSKA (reference sequence). V was shortened by 3 bases and J by 4 bases, with 16 bases between the two germline ends. This CDR3 is 14 amino acids long. In DNA, the CDR3 is TGCAGTGCTAGTGGGGAAGGGGGTGCGTACGAGCAGTACTTC. Translating it yields CSASGEGGAYEQYF.

This clonotype was seen only a few times. The genes are TRBV7-2 and TRBJ2-3; perhaps TRBD2 as D (5 bases). V gave up 1 base and J gave up 11 bases, with 13 bases separating them. The CDR3 loop spans 13 amino acids. Germline CDR1 SGHTA, CDR2 FQGNSA. CDR3 loop: CASSLVGGRVQYF. The CDR3 coding sequence is TGTGCCAGCAGCTTAGTAGGAGGACGGGTGCAGTATTTT.